The entry that follows covers one T cell receptor (beta chain) sequence. The sequenced fragment ends 3 residues before the CDR3 boundary, so the rest is inferred from the germline J gene. This entry comes from a study of T cells in women clearing cervical HPV infection. TCRdb's table, derived via immunoSEQ multiplex PCR, lists solely in-frame clones and lacks some. The sample is made up of tens of thousands of clones, and the top ten hold approximately 40% of it. CDR1 MDHEN and CDR2 SYDVKM come from the germline V gene. The CDR3 contains 11 residues. Trimming pared 6 bases from V and 5 bases from J, leaving 8 bases between.

V usage is TRBV28 and J usage is TRBJ2-7; D remains unclear. The clonotype originates from a woman between 18 and 75 years old with a cervical HPV16 infection that either progressed to CIN3+ or cleared (not recorded which). Sequences were obtained from blood buffy coat. Incomplete CDR3 DNA: TGTGCCAGCAGCCTGCGAAACGAG. Amino acids: CASSLRNE. In full, the CDR3 is CASSLRNEQYF.